The 8 T cell receptor beta chains presented below share a single source sample, sequenced in a study of spatial heterogeneity in lung cancer. Study findings and constraints: Counts that tracked tumor mutation counts were those of expanded intratumoral alpha and beta TCRs.

From the 5' RACE reads, TCRdb called clonotypes with MiXCR, one entry per CDR3 protein. The repertoire consists of about 100,000 distinct CDR3 sequences, with 4% to 4.5% occurring once and the leading ten covering approximately 22%. No antigen has been assigned to these receptors. The time point is: sample taken at primary tumor resection. Sequenced here: lung tumor tissue, sampled at surgery. The receptors originated from a male donor with early-stage non-small cell lung cancer.

This clonotype was observed a few times. This chain joins TRBV11-2 and TRBJ2-3; 9 positions match TRBD2. The CDR3 totals 14 residues. Germline CDR1 reads SGHAT; CDR2 reads FQNNGV. The ends lost 3 bases at V and 9 bases at J; junction bases unmatched: 7. CDR3 sequence: CASSFGTSWLTQYF. CDR3 bases: TGTGCCAGCAGCTTTGGGACTAGCTGGCTAACGCAGTATTTT.

This clonotype is labeled as medium-sized (0.01 to 0.1%). The chain is built from TRBV20-1 and TRBJ2-3, with 7 bases lining up with TRBD2. The CDR3 has 18 residues. The germline V gene has CDR1 DFQATT and CDR2 SNEGSKA (reference sequence). With V trimmed by 0 bases and J by 2 bases, 14 bases remained unmatched. This chain's CDR3 is CSARDSRRGSVHTDTQYF. DNA for the CDR3: TGCAGTGCTAGAGATTCGCGGCGCGGGAGCGTGCACACAGATACGCAGTATTTT.

This clonotype was observed a handful of times. The chain combines TRBV7-2 with TRBJ2-5; TRBD2 agrees at 8 bases. Germline-derived CDR1 and CDR2 are SGHTA and FQGNSA. This CDR3 has 14 amino acids. J was trimmed by 7 bases and V by 6 bases; bases with no gene match: 10. The CDR3 DNA sequence: TGTGCCAGCAGAGAGAGCGGGGGACTAGGGACCCAGTACTTC. This translates into CASRESGGLGTQYF.

This clonotype was detected ten times or more. This sequence joins TRBV20-1 and TRBJ1-5, with D possibly matching TRBD1 (5 bases). The CDR3 spans 13 residues. From germline, CDR1 is DFQATT and CDR2 SNEGSKA (reference sequence). V lost 5 bases and J lost 5, with 13 bases in between. Here the CDR3 DNA reads TGCAGTGCTGGGGGTAGGGGCCATCAGCCCCAGCATTTT. It yields the protein CSAGGRGHQPQHF.

This clonotype was seen many times. The CDR3 DNA is TGTGCCAGCAGTTTAGCAGATACGCAGTATTTT. Amino acid sequence: CASSLADTQYF. This chain links TRBV12-3 or TRBV12-4 with TRBJ2-3; D is uncertain. This CDR3 region has 11 residues. The V end lost 0 bases, the J end lost 5 bases, and 0 bases lay between the germline ends.

Many counts were recorded for this clonotype. J is TRBJ2-3 and V is TRBV29-1, with 7 bases matching TRBD1. The CDR3 sequence is 14 residues long. CDR1 is SQVTM and CDR2 is ANQGSEA in the germline V gene. V shed 6 bases, J shed 0 bases, and the junction held 6 bases outside the gene matches. CDR3 coding DNA: TGCAGCGTGCCTGGACAGGAAAGCACAGATACGCAGTATTTT. Its protein product is CSVPGQESTDTQYF.

This clonotype was found a few times. The chain carries TRBV3-1 and TRBJ1-3, with a tentative D call TRBD1 (5 bases). The germline gives CDR1 LGHDT, CDR2 YNNKEL (reference sequence). The length of the CDR3 is 19 residues. V lost 2 bases, J lost 3 bases, and 23 bases lay in between. CDR3 sequence reads: CASSQSGLRRQINGNTIYF. The CDR3 nucleotides read TGTGCCAGCAGCCAATCGGGACTACGGAGACAGATTAATGGAAACACCATATATTTT.

This clonotype appeared many times. The V call is TRBV29-1, the J call TRBJ2-3; no clear D gene. The CDR3 contains 10 residues. The V gene lost 6 bases and the J gene lost 7 bases, with 8 bases spanning the gap. Germline V gene lookup returns CDR1 SQVTM and CDR2 ANQGSEA. In DNA, the CDR3 is TGCAGCGTCGCTATGCATACGCAGTATTTT. The encoded protein is CSVAMHTQYF.